One sample yielded the 23 T cell receptor beta chains listed below, sequenced in a study of long-term antiretroviral therapy in people with HIV. Run at survey level, the immunoSEQ assay was version v3.0. Clones were sequenced by immunoSEQ multiplex PCR, and TCRdb holds only the in-frame ones, with some missing. The data contain around 21,000 clones, around 82% of them seen just once; the ten biggest clones take up 7.2%. Sequencing used unsorted PBMCs, obtained 1.5 years after starting antiretroviral therapy. The origin of the receptors is a man under 40 with HIV.

The chain couples TRBV14 to TRBJ1-3; a possible D gene is TRBD1 (6 bases). The germline V gene encodes CDR1 SGHDN and CDR2 FVKESK. The CDR3 contains 14 residues. V was clipped by 4 bases and J by 4 bases, with 11 bases between them. CDR3 loop: CASSRTGFGNTIYF. CDR3 nucleotide sequence: TGTGCCAGCAGCCGAACAGGGTTCGGAAACACCATATATTTT.

The chain recombines TRBV15 with TRBJ2-7, with 7 bases that match TRBD1. Per germline, CDR1 LNHNV and CDR2 YYDKDF (reference sequence). There are 15 residues in the CDR3. V lost 0 bases and J lost 2; bases outside the gene matches: 4. CDR3 bases: TGTGCCACCAGCAGAGATCTCACAGGGGCCTACGAGCAGTACTTC. Its protein product is CATSRDLTGAYEQYF.

The rearrangement joins TRBV14 to TRBJ2-7, with unresolved D. There are 15 residues in the CDR3. V lost 4 bases and J lost 3, with 16 bases in between. Germline V gene sequence: CDR1 SGHDN, CDR2 FVKESK. The CDR3 protein is CASSLLDSSLYEQYF. The DNA of the CDR3 is TGTGCCAGCAGCCTATTAGACTCTTCGCTCTACGAGCAGTACTTC.

This rearrangement joins TRBV7-3 to TRBJ2-6, with D possibly being TRBD1 or TRBD2 (6 bases each). Per germline, CDR1 SGHTA and CDR2 FQGTGA. V was shortened by 4 bases and J by 0 bases, with 19 bases between the two germline ends. This CDR3 region has 19 residues. CDR3 DNA: TGTGCCAGCAGCTCCCCCGGAGGGGGGTTATACTCTGGGGCCAACGTCCTGACTTTC. This translates into CASSSPGGGLYSGANVLTF.

J is TRBJ2-7 and V is TRBV14; D ambiguous. Germline-derived CDR1 and CDR2 are SGHDN and FVKESK. Trimming took 6 bases from V and 2 from J, leaving 11 bases between them. The CDR3 sequence is 13 residues long. The CDR3 loop reads CASSQDPTYEQYF. CDR3 coding DNA: TGTGCCAGCAGTCAGGACCCCACCTACGAGCAGTACTTC.

The rearrangement links TRBV13 to TRBJ2-2, with D tentatively TRBD2 (6 bases). The CDR3 extends over 14 amino acids. V was cut by 5 bases and J by 3 bases, with 10 bases left in between. Germline V lookup: CDR1 PRHDT, CDR2 FYEKMQ (reference sequence). Here the CDR3 reads CASSVGSHTGELFF. CDR3 nucleotide sequence: TGTGCCAGCAGCGTCGGGAGCCACACCGGGGAGCTGTTTTTT.

V and J are TRBV6-6 and TRBJ1-5; a possible D gene is TRBD1 (6 bases). V was cut by 4 bases and J by 4 bases, with 14 bases left in between. CDR3 size: 15 residues. CDR1 is MNHNY, CDR2 SVGAGI, per germline (reference sequence). The CDR3 spells CASSFHGQGNQPQHF. CDR3 nucleotides: TGTGCCAGCAGTTTCCATGGTCAGGGGAATCAGCCCCAGCATTTT.

The chain combines TRBV7-9 with TRBJ2-3; possible D gene TRBD2, 6 bases. V dropped 4 bases and J dropped 6 bases, with 11 bases sitting between them. The CDR3 is 13 amino acids. Germline loops: CDR1 SEHNR, CDR2 FQNEAQ (reference sequence). For the CDR3, the DNA is TGTGCCAGCAGCTCGCGGGGCCCCGATACGCAGTATTTT. Its translation: CASSSRGPDTQYF. The full variable domain, completed using reference TRBV7-9 and TRBJ2-3, is DTGVSQNPRHKITKRGQNVTFRCDPISEHNRLYWYRQTLGQGPEFLTYFQNEAQLEKSRLLSDRFSAERPKGSFSTLEIQRTEQGDSAMYLCASSSRGPDTQYFGPGTRLTVL.

V is TRBV28 and J is TRBJ2-7; TRBD1 aligns across 9 bases. Per germline, CDR1 MDHEN and CDR2 SYDVKM. Trimming cost V 6 bases and J 4 bases; bases outside gene matches: 10. The CDR3 contains 15 residues. CDR3 sequence reads: CASRISGQGTYEQYF. CDR3 in DNA: TGTGCCAGCAGGATCTCGGGACAGGGAACGTACGAGCAGTACTTC. Based on the CDR3 plus reference TRBV28 and TRBJ2-7, the full variable domain is DVKVTQSSRYLVKRTGEKVFLECVQDMDHENMFWYRQDPGLGLRLIYFSYDVKMKEKGDIPEGYSVSREKKERFSLILESASTNQTSMYLCASRISGQGTYEQYFGPGTRLTVT.

V is TRBV4-3 and J is TRBJ1-5, with D tentatively TRBD1 (6 bases). Germline CDR1 LGHNA, CDR2 YSLEER. Trimming pared 7 bases from V and 5 bases from J, leaving 18 bases between. CDR3 length equals 15 residues. CDR3 region: CASKAFRDIDQPQHF. CDR3 nucleotide sequence: TGCGCCAGCAAGGCCTTCCGGGACATCGATCAGCCCCAGCATTTT.

This chain joins TRBV29-1 and TRBJ2-5; possibly TRBD1 for D (6 bases). Germline values: CDR1 SQVTM, CDR2 ANQGSEA. V was shortened by 1 base and J by 2 bases, with 8 bases between the two germline ends. There are 13 residues in the CDR3. CDR3 in DNA: TGCAGCGTTGAAGTGACAGGACAAGAGACCCAGTACTTC. Protein sequence: CSVEVTGQETQYF.

This clone was recorded once. The V and J genes are TRBV6-5 and TRBJ1-2, with D unresolved. V was cut by 5 bases and J by 4 bases, with 14 bases left in between. Germline CDR1 MNHEY, CDR2 SVGAGI. This CDR3 comprises 14 residues. CDR3 amino acids: CASSLLEVGYGYTF. In DNA form, the CDR3 reads TGTGCCAGCAGTCTTCTAGAGGTCGGCTATGGCTACACCTTC.

This clone was counted only a few times. The CDR3 DNA sequence: TGTGCCAGCAGTCTAAGCGAGAATCAGCCCCAGCATTTT. Protein sequence: CASSLSENQPQHF. The chain couples TRBV28 to TRBJ1-5; D is unclear. This CDR3 comprises 13 residues. Trimming removed 5 bases from V and 4 bases from J, with 9 bases in between. The germline CDR1 and CDR2 sequences are MDHEN and SYDVKM.

By share, this clone counts as medium-sized. The CDR3 nucleotides read TGTGCCAGCAGCCCCAAAGAACAGCGGGGGAAAGAGAATGAGCAGTTCTTC. Translated, it gives CASSPKEQRGKENEQFF. The genes are TRBV7-9 and TRBJ2-1; the match to TRBD2 covers 8 bases. Germline V gene sequence: CDR1 SEHNR, CDR2 FQNEAQ (reference sequence). V was clipped by 5 bases and J by 7 bases; unmatched bases: 16. The CDR3 covers 17 residues.

The rearrangement links TRBV19 to TRBJ2-2; D possibly corresponds to TRBD2 (7 bases). There are 17 residues in the CDR3. In germline, CDR1 is LNHDA, CDR2 SQIVND (reference sequence). Trimming shortened V by 6 bases and J by 5 bases, and 22 bases separated the two germline ends. CDR3: CASSQNLGGGRTGELFF. The CDR3 region has the DNA TGTGCCAGTAGCCAAAATTTAGGGGGGGGTAGGACCGGGGAGCTGTTTTTT. Combining the CDR3 with reference TRBV19 and TRBJ2-2 gives the whole variable domain DGGITQSPKYLFRKEGQNVTLSCEQNLNHDAMYWYRQDPGQGLRLIYYSQIVNDFQKGDIAEGYSVSREKKESFPLTVTSAQKNPTAFYLCASSQNLGGGRTGELFFGEGSRLTVL.

This rearrangement joins TRBV10-3 to TRBJ2-7; 10 bases are shared with TRBD2. The CDR3 consists of 16 residues. The junction had 9 bases not matched to a gene; V was cut back by 2 bases and J by 5 bases. Germline CDR1 is ENHRY and CDR2 is SYGVKD. In nucleotides, the CDR3 is TGTGCCATCAGTGAGGCGAGTACTAGCGGGAAGGACGAGCAGTACTTC. Translating it yields CAISEASTSGKDEQYF.

V is TRBV27 and J is TRBJ2-7, with D possibly called TRBD1 or TRBD2 (5 bases each). The CDR3 consists of 13 residues. V was trimmed by 4 bases and J by 2 bases, leaving 9 bases between them. Germline assignment: CDR1 MNHEY and CDR2 SMNVEV (reference sequence). CDR3 DNA: TGTGCCAGCAGTTCTCGGGGCCCCTACGAGCAGTACTTC. This sequence encodes CASSSRGPYEQYF.

The rearrangement joins TRBV4-1 to TRBJ2-7, with D perhaps assigned TRBD1 or TRBD2 (5 bases each). Trimming removed 4 bases at V and 2 bases at J, with 9 bases between. CDR1 and CDR2 from the germline V gene are MGHRA and YSYEKL. The CDR3 is made up of 13 amino acids. The CDR3 sequence is CASSLQGPYEQYF. Written as DNA, the CDR3 is TGCGCCAGCAGCCTCCAGGGACCCTACGAGCAGTACTTC.

This rearrangement joins TRBV7-6 to TRBJ1-4; D is unclear. Germline V lookup: CDR1 SGHVS, CDR2 FNYEAQ. V was clipped by 5 bases and J by 2 bases, with 18 bases between them. There are 17 residues in the CDR3. The CDR3 spells CASSRPGSPETNEKLFF. The CDR3 nucleotides read TGTGCCAGCAGCCGACCTGGGAGTCCGGAGACTAATGAAAAACTGTTTTTT.

The chain employs TRBV5-1 and TRBJ1-5; D gene unclear. V was shortened by 1 base and J by 0 bases, with 8 bases between the two germline ends. The V gene's germline CDR1 is SGHRS and CDR2 YFSETQ. CDR3 length: 15 amino acids. The CDR3 protein is CASSLLGDSNQPQHF. CDR3 DNA sequence: TGCGCCAGCAGCTTGTTGGGCGATAGCAATCAGCCCCAGCATTTT.

This chain uses TRBV19 with TRBJ2-2; TRBD1 matches at 7 bases. The CDR3 consists of 14 residues. The V and J ends lost 7 bases and 3 bases, in that order; junction bases with no gene match: 5. Germline assignment: CDR1 LNHDA and CDR2 SQIVND (reference sequence). CDR3 in amino acids: CASKNRGDTGELFF. CDR3 bases: TGTGCCAGTAAGAACAGGGGAGACACCGGGGAGCTGTTTTTT.

This rearrangement joins TRBV5-1 to TRBJ1-1, with 9 positions matching TRBD1. The CDR3 covers 15 residues. In germline, CDR1 is SGHRS, CDR2 YFSETQ. Germline trimming cut 3 bases from V and 0 bases from J; bases unmatched to any gene: 3. The CDR3 sequence is CASSSRTGVNTEAFF. In DNA form, the CDR3 reads TGCGCCAGCAGCTCCCGGACAGGGGTGAACACTGAAGCTTTCTTT.

The CDR3 protein is CASSQESSQETQYF. In nucleotides, the CDR3 is TGTGCCAGCAGCCAAGAATCGTCCCAAGAGACCCAGTACTTC. The chain carries TRBV4-2 and TRBJ2-5; D is undetermined. The V end lost 0 bases, the J end lost 1 base, and 6 bases lay between the germline ends. The CDR3 runs 14 residues. In germline, CDR1 is LGHNA, CDR2 YNFKEQ.